This T cell receptor (beta chain) originates from a study of vaccination effects on CD4 cells after COVID-19. Study-level points and caveats: Cross-reaction with common cold coronaviruses was seen in only 1 of 255 vaccine-induced clones from healthy vaccinees. Marked contraction was observed in infection-induced and vaccine-induced clones late after vaccination.

Profiled with immunoSEQ multiplex PCR; TCRdb holds only in-frame clones, not every one. Of roughly 50,000 clones in the sample, roughly 80% were seen once. This clone showed up just a few times. Its cognate antigen is unknown. Sequencing in the ViraFEST assay came after antigen-specific CD4+ T cells had been expanded with viral peptide pools, which were used to stimulate PBMC. Around day 10 of culture, CD4+ T cells were separated out. Peptides at roughly 9.2 ug/ml and IL-2 at about 9.2 IU/ml were added to roughly 2 million PBMC per well. The authors exchanged half the medium for IL-2 medium on days 3 and 7. V lost 0 bases and J lost 7, with 9 bases in between. The CDR3 has 14 residues. The germline V gene has CDR1 MNHEY and CDR2 SMNVEV (reference sequence).

The V gene is TRBV27, the J gene TRBJ2-2; a weak D match, TRBD1 (5 bases). Sequences were derived from CD4+ T cells from PBMCs cultured with HCoV-229E spike peptides, sampled before COVID-19 vaccination. The TCR comes from a human donor who received a COVID-19 vaccine. The CDR3 nucleotides read TGTGCCAGCAGTTTATCGACAGAAGGCGGGGAGCTGTTTTTT. Encoded protein: CASSLSTEGGELFF.